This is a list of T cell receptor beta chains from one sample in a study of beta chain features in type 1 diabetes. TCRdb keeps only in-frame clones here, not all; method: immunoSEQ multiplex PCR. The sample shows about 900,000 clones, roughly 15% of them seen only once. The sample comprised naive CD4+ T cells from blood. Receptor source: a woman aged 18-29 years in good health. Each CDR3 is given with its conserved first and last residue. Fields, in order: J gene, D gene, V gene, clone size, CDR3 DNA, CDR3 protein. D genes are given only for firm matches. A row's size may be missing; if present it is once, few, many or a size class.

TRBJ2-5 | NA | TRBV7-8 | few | TGTGCCAGCAGCTTAGTCCCCGTTCAAGGTACCCAGTACTTC | CASSLVPVQGTQYF
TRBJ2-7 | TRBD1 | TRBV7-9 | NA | TGTGCCAGCAGCTTAGTACCGGGACAGGGGTCCTACGAGCAGTACTTC | CASSLVPGQGSYEQYF
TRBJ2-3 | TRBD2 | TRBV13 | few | TGTGCCAGCAGCCTCCTAGCGGGGCCCGGAGATACGCAGTATTTT | CASSLLAGPGDTQYF
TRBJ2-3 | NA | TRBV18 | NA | TGTGCCAGCTCACCCACGCGGACCAGCACAGATACGCAGTATTTT | CASSPTRTSTDTQYF
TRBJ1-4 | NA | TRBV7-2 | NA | TGTGCCAGCAGCTTCCGGGGAGGGGTAACTAATGAAAAACTGTTTTTT | CASSFRGGVTNEKLFF
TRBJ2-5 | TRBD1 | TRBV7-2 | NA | TGTGCCAGCAGCTTAGCGACAGGGAGCGAGACCCAGTACTTC | CASSLATGSETQYF
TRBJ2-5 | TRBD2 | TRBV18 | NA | TGTGCCAGCTCACCGCTCTTAGCGGGAGTGGGAGAGACCCAGTACTTC | CASSPLLAGVGETQYF
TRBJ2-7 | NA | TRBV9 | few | TGTGCCAGCAGCGTAGCCCCCATGAACGAGCAGTACTTC | CASSVAPMNEQYF
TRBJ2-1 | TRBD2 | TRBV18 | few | TGTGCCAGCTCACCACTAGCGGGCTCCTACAATGAGCAGTTCTTC | CASSPLAGSYNEQFF
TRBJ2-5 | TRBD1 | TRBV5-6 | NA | TGTGCCAGCAGCTCCAGACAGGGAATGGGGACCCAGTACTTC | CASSSRQGMGTQYF
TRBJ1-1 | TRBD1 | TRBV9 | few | TGTGCCAGCAGCGTGACAGGGCTCACGAACACTGAAGCTTTCTTT | CASSVTGLTNTEAFF
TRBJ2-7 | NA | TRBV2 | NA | TGTGCCAGCAGTAGACAGGACTACGAGCAGTACTTC | CASSRQDYEQYF
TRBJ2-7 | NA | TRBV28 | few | TGTGCCAGCAGTTTTTCTGTGGTTACCTACGAGCAGTACTTC | CASSFSVVTYEQYF
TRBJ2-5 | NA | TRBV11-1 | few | TGTGCCAGCAGCTTAGCCAATCCAGAGACCCAGTACTTC | CASSLANPETQYF
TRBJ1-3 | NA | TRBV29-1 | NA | TGCAGCGGACAGAACTCTGGAAACACCATATATTTT | CSGQNSGNTIYF
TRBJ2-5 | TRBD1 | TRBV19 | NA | TGTGCCAGTAGTATAACGACAGGGTTCCAAGAGACCCAGTACTTC | CASSITTGFQETQYF
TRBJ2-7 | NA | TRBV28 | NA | TGTGCCAGCGGCAGGGCCCCCTACGAGCAGTACTTC | CASGRAPYEQYF
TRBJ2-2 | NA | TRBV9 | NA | TGTGCCAGCAGCGTTACTTACACCGGGGAGCTGTTTTTT | CASSVTYTGELFF
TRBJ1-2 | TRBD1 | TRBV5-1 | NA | TGCGCCAGCAGCTTACCGGACAGGGCTGGCTACACCTTC | CASSLPDRAGYTF
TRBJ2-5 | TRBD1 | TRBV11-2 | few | TGTGCCAGCAGCCCGCAGGGGACAGATCAAGAGACCCAGTACTTC | CASSPQGTDQETQYF
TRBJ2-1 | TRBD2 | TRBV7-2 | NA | TGTGCCAGCAGCCAAACTAGCGGGAGAGTCGATGAGCAGTTCTTC | CASSQTSGRVDEQFF
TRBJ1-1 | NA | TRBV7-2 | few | TGTGCCAGCAGCTTAGAGGGAGGGGTGAGCACTGAAGCTTTCTTT | CASSLEGGVSTEAFF
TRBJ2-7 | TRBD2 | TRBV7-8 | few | TGTGCCAGCAGCCGTAGAGGATCAGCGGGAGCGCACGAGCAGTACTTC | CASSRRGSAGAHEQYF
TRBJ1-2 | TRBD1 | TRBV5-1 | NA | TGCGCCAGCAGCTTATTAATTGTGGGACAGGGAGTTGGCTACACCTTC | CASSLLIVGQGVGYTF
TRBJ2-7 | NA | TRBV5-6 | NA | TGTGCCAGCAGCTTGGTCGAGTCGTCGGGGAGGCCCTCCGAATACGAGCAGTACTTC | CASSLVESSGRPSEYEQYF
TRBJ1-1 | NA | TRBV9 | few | TGTGCCAGCACCCCCGGGTCGGGACACACTGAAGCTTTCTTT | CASTPGSGHTEAFF
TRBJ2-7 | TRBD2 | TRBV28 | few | TGTGCCAGCAGTTTATCTGCGGGAGTTTATGACGAGCAGTACTTC | CASSLSAGVYDEQYF
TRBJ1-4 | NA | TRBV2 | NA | TGTGCCAGCAGGATCGAATACAATGAAAAACTGTTTTTT | CASRIEYNEKLFF
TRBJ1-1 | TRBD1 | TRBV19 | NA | TGTGCCAGTAGTACCCCCTCGACAGGGAGCACTGAAGCTTTCTTT | CASSTPSTGSTEAFF
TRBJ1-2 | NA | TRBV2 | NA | TGTGCCAGCAGTGAGCGTCAGGCCGACTATGGCTACACCTTC | CASSERQADYGYTF
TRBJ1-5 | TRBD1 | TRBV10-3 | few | TGTGCCAGCAGGGACAGGGACAATCAGCCCCAGCATTTT | CASRDRDNQPQHF
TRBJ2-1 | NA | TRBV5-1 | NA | TGCGCCAGCAGCTTGGACGGGAGCTCCTACAATGAGCAGTTCTTC | CASSLDGSSYNEQFF
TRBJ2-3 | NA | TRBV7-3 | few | TGTGCCAGCAGCTCATATTATAGGGATACGCAGTATTTT | CASSSYYRDTQYF
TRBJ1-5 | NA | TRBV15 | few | TGTGCCACCAGCAGAGTCGCAGGGGTTAATCAGCCCCAGCATTTT | CATSRVAGVNQPQHF
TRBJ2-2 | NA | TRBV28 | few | TGTGCCAGCAGTTTTAGTTGGTCCGGGGAGCTGTTTTTT | CASSFSWSGELFF
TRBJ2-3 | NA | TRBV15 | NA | TGTGCCATCCGAGAAGGCGATACGCAGTATTTT | CAIREGDTQYF
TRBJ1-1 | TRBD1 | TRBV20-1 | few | TGCAGTGCTTATGACAGGGTAGCTTTCTTT | CSAYDRVAFF